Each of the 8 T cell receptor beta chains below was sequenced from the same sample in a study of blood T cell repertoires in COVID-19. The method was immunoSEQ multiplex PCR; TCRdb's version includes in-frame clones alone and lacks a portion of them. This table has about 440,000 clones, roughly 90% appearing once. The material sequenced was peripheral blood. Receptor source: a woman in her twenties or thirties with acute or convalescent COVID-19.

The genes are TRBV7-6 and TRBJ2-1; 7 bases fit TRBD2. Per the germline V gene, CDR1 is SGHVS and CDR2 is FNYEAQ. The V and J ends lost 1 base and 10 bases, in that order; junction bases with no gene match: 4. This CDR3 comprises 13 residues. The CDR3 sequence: CASSLERGREQFF. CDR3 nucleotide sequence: TGTGCCAGCAGCTTAGAGCGGGGACGGGAGCAGTTCTTC.

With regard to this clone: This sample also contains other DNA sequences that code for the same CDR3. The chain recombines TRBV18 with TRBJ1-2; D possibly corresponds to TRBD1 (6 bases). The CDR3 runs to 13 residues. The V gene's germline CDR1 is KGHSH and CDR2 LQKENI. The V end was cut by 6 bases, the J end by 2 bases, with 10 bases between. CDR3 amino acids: CASSPDRNYGYTF. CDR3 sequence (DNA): TGTGCCAGCTCCCCTGACAGGAACTATGGCTACACCTTC.

The CDR3 DNA reads as TGTGCCAGCAGCCCCCCAGGGGACTACGAGCAGTACTTC. The encoded protein is CASSPPGDYEQYF. V gene TRBV3-1 (or the pseudogene TRBV3-2) combines with J gene TRBJ2-7; D perhaps matches TRBD1 (6 bases). Germline CDR1 reads LGHDT; CDR2 reads YNNKEL (reference sequence). The CDR3 consists of 13 residues. V was shortened by 4 bases and J by 3 bases, with 10 bases between the two germline ends.

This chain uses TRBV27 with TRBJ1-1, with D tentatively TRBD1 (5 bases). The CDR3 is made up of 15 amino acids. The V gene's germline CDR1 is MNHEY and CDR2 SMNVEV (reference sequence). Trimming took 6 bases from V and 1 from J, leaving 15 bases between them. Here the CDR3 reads CASSDSGIWNTEAFF. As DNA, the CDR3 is TGTGCCAGCAGCGACAGTGGTATTTGGAACACTGAAGCTTTCTTT.

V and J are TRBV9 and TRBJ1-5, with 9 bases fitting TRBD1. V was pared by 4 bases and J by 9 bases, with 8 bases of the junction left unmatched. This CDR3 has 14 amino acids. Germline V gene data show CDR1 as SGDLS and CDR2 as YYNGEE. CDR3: CASSPNRGQGPQHF. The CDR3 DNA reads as TGTGCCAGCAGCCCGAACAGGGGGCAAGGGCCCCAGCATTTT.

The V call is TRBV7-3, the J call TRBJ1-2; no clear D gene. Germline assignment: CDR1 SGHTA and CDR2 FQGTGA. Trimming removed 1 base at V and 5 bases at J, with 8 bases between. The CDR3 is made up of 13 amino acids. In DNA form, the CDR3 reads TGTGCCAGCAGCTTAAGTCCTGAGTATGGCTACACCTTC. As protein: CASSLSPEYGYTF.

DNA of the CDR3: TGTGCCAGAAATAAACCGGGACAGGCCAACAGTGCAACTAATGAAAAACTGTTTTTT. This gives the protein CARNKPGQANSATNEKLFF. The rearrangement uses TRBV19 and TRBJ1-4; 8 bases fit TRBD1. Germline V gene sequence: CDR1 LNHDA, CDR2 SQIVND (reference sequence). V trimming: 9 bases; J trimming: 0 bases; junction bases outside the gene matches: 18. CDR3 length: 19 residues.

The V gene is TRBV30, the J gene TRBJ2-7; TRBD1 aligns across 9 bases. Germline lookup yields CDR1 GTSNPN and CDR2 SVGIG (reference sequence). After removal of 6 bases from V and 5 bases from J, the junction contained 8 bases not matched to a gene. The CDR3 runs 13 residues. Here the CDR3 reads CACTGTGWDEQYF. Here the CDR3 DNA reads TGTGCCTGCACCGGGACAGGGTGGGACGAGCAGTACTTC. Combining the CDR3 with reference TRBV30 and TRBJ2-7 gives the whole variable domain SQTIHQWPATLVQPVGSPLSLECTVEGTSNPNLYWYRQAAGRGLQLLFYSVGIGQISSEVPQNLSASRPQDRQFILSSKKLLLSDSGFYLCACTGTGWDEQYFGPGTRLTVT.